The text below deals with one T cell receptor beta chain. The data stem from a study of blood T cell repertoires in COVID-19. The repertoire was sequenced with immunoSEQ multiplex PCR; TCRdb's copy has only in-frame clones and lacks some. This table has 45,000 to 55,000 clones, roughly 89% appearing once. This sequence was found in a man at least 80 years old with acute or convalescent COVID-19. The sequencing sample was made of peripheral blood.

CDR3 in amino acids: CASSRSGQGNSPLHF. The CDR3 nucleotides are TGTGCCAGCAGTCGCTCGGGACAGGGAAATTCACCCCTCCACTTT. The J gene is TRBJ1-6, the V gene TRBV27, with 9 bases identical to TRBD1. V lost 5 bases to trimming and J lost 7 bases; unmatched junction nucleotides: 6. The germline V gene has CDR1 MNHEY and CDR2 SMNVEV (reference sequence). The CDR3 is 15 amino acids.